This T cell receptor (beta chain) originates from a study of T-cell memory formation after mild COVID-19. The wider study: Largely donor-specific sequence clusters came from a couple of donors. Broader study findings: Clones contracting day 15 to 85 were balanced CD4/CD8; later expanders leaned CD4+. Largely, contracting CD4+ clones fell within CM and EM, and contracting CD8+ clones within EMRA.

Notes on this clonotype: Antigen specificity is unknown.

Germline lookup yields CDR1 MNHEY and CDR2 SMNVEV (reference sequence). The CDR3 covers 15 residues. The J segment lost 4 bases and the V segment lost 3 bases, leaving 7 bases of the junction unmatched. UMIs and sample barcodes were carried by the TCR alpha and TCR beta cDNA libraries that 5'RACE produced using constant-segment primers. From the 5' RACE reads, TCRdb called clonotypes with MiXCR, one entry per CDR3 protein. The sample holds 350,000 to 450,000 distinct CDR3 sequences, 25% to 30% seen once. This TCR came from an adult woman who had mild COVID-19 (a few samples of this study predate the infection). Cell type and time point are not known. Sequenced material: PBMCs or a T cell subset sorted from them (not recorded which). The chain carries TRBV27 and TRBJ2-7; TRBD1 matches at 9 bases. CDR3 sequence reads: CASSLSGTGTYEQYF. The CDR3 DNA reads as TGTGCCAGCAGTTTGTCGGGGACAGGGACATACGAGCAGTACTTC.